This T cell receptor beta chain was observed in a study of blood T cell repertoires in COVID-19. Study information: Sources were T cells, B-cell-depleted T cells, or PBMCs; the material itself was cDNA or gDNA.

CDR1 is SGHRS, CDR2 YFSETQ, per germline. The CDR3 covers 16 residues. Trimming took 6 bases from V and 0 from J, leaving 15 bases between them. The assay was immunoSEQ multiplex PCR, and TCRdb's table has in-frame clones only and misses some. Altogether approximately 270,000 clones are present, roughly 90% being singletons, with the ten largest covering around 0.84%. The V call is TRBV5-1, the J call TRBJ2-2; D is possibly TRBD2 (5 bases). This TCR was recovered from a man between 25 and 39 years old with acute or convalescent COVID-19. Sample: peripheral blood. The CDR3 protein is CASKVLREANTGELFF. For the CDR3, the DNA is TGCGCCAGCAAAGTCCTCCGGGAAGCGAACACCGGGGAGCTGTTTTTT.